The subject of this entry is one TCR beta chain. Its cognate antigen is unknown. TCRdb's copy holds only in-frame clones and misses some; the assay was immunoSEQ multiplex PCR. The sample consists of about 180,000 clones, about 86% of them appearing once. The data stem from a study of T cell responses to AZD1222 COVID-19 vaccine. The study's findings and limits: Just six AZD1222 recipients tested seropositive at baseline. Regions left unmutated in variants are reportedly the target of nearly half of spike-specific TCRs. Regions 160-218 and 743-854 dominated among vaccine-associated CD4 TCRs spanning spike.

The sequenced sample was peripheral blood, obtained 28 days after the second AZD1222 dose. This clonotype was sampled from an adult who received the AZD1222 COVID-19 vaccine.

DNA of the CDR3: TGTGCCAGCAGCGCGCACACGGAGGGATTGGGAAACACCATATATTTT. The encoded protein is CASSAHTEGLGNTIYF. This chain uses TRBV3-1 (or the pseudogene TRBV3-2) with TRBJ1-3; D gene uncertain. Trimming cost V 5 bases and J 4 bases, with 18 bases left between them. Per germline, CDR1 LGHDT and CDR2 YNNKEL (reference sequence). This CDR3 has 16 residues.